The T cell receptor beta chain under discussion was sequenced for a study of cytomegalovirus exposure and HLA in healthy donors. Whole-study results and caveats: The study flagged 150 to 200 TCR beta chains as cytomegalovirus-associated.

13 Jbeta primers and 60 Vbeta primers were used for the PCR. Per the study methods: In a later analysis, the count reached some 88 million unique TCR beta chains, with around 10 million shared. Profiling relied on immunoSEQ multiplex PCR, and the TCRdb table lists in-frame clones only, not all of them. For V, J and clone size, that table is used; D and trimming come from the DNA. Of about 240,000 clones listed, around 76% were seen once; the top ten hold roughly 5%. V gave up 0 bases and J gave up 9 bases, with 16 bases separating them. In germline, CDR1 is SGHRS, CDR2 YFSETQ. The CDR3 spans 15 residues. For this clone: Its antigen is currently unknown.

The V gene is TRBV5-1, the J gene TRBJ2-1, with D unclear. The TCR originated in a middle-aged woman in good health and CMV-seropositive. Sequenced material: PBMCs. Written as DNA, the CDR3 is TGCGCCAGCAGCTTGGCCCTGGGTGCGGCCGGTGAGCAGTTCTTC. Residues: CASSLALGAAGEQFF.